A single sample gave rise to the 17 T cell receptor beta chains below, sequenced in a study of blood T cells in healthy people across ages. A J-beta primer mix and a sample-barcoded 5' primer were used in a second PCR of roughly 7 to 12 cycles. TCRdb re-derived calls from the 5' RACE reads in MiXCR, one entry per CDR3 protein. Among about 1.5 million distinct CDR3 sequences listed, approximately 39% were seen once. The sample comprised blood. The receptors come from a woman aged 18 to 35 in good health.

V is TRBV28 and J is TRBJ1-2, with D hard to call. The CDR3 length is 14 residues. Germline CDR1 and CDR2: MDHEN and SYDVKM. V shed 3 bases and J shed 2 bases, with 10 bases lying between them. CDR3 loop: CASSFRERNYGYTF. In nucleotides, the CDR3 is TGTGCCAGCAGTTTTCGGGAACGCAACTATGGCTACACCTTC.

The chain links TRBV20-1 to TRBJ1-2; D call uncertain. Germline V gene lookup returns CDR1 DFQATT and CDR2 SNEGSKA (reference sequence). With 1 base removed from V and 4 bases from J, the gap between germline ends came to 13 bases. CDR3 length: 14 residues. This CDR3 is CSARVISQAYGYTF. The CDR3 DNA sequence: TGCAGTGCTAGAGTTATTAGCCAGGCCTATGGCTACACCTTC.

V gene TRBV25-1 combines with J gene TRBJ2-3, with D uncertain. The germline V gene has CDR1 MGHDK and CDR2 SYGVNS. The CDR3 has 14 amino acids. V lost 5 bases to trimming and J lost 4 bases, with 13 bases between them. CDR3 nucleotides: TGTGCCAGCAGTCCCCTAGGGATCTCAGATACGCAGTATTTT. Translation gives CASSPLGISDTQYF.

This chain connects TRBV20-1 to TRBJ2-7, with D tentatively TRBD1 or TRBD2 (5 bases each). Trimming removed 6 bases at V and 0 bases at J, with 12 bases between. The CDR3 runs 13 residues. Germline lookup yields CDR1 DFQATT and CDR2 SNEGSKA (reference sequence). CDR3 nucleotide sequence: TGCAGTGCCGCACAGGACTCCTCCTACGAGCAGTACTTC. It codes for CSAAQDSSYEQYF.

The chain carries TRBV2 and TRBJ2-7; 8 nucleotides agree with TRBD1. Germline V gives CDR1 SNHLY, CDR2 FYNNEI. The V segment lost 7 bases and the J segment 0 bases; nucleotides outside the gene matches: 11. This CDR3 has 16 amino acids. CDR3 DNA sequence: TGTGCCAGCATCCGGGCCCGCGACAGGGGCTCCTACGAGCAGTACTTC. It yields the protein CASIRARDRGSYEQYF.

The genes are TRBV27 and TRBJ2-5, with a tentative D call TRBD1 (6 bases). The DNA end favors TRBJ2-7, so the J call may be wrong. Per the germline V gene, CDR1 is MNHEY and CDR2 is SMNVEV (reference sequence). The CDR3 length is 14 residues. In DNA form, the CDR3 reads TGTGCCAGCAGGAAGAACAGGGATATCTACGAGCAGTACTTC. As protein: CASRKNRDIYEQYF.

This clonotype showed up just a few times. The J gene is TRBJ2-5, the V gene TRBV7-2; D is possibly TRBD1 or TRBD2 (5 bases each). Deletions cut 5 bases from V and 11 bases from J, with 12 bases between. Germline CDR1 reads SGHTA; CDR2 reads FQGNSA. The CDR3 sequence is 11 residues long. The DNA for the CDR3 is TGTGCCAGCAGCCCGGGACGTGGGCAGTACTTC. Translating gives CASSPGRGQYF.

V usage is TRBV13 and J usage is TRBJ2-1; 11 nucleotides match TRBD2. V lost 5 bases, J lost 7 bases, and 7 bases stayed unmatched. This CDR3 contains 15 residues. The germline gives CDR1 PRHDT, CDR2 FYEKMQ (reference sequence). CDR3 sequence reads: CASSMGLAAENEQFF. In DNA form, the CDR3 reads TGTGCCAGCAGCATGGGACTAGCGGCGGAAAATGAGCAGTTCTTC. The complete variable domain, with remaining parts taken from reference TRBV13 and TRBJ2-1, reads AAGVIQSPRHLIKEKRETATLKCYPIPRHDTVYWYQQGPGQDPQFLISFYEKMQSDKGSIPDRFSAQQFSDYHSELNMSSLELGDSALYFCASSMGLAAENEQFFGPGTRLTVL.

The CDR3 nucleotides are TGTGCCATCAGTGTTTACGCCCAGCAGAACTATGGCTACACCTTC. It yields the protein CAISVYAQQNYGYTF. This sequence joins TRBV10-3 and TRBJ1-2; the D is unclear. Trimming shortened V by 4 bases and J by 2 bases, and 14 bases separated the two germline ends. The CDR3 sequence is 15 residues long. Germline V gene lookup returns CDR1 ENHRY and CDR2 SYGVKD.

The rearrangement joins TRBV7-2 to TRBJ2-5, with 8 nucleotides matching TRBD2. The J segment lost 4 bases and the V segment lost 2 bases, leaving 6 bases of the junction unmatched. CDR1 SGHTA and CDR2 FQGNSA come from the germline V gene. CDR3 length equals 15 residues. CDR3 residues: CASSLFAGGRETQYF. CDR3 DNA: TGTGCCAGCAGCTTATTTGCGGGGGGCCGAGAGACCCAGTACTTC. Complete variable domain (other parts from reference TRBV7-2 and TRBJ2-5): GAGVSQSPSNKVTEKGKDVELRCDPISGHTALYWYRQSLGQGLEFLIYFQGNSAPDKSGLPSDRFSAERTGGSVSTLTIQRTQQEDSAVYLCASSLFAGGRETQYFGPGTRLLVL.

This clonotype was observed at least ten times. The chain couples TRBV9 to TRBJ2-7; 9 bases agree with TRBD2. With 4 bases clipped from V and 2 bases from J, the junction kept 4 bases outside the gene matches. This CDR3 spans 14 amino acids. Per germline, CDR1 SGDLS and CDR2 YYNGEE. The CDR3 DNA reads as TGTGCCAGCAGCTTCGGACTAGCGACCTACGAGCAGTACTTC. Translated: CASSFGLATYEQYF.

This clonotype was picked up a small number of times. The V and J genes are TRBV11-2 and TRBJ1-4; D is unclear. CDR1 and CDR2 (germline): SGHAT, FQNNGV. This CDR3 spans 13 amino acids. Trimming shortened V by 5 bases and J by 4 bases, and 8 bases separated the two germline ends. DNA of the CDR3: TGTGCCAGCAGCACTGCCTATAATGAAAAACTGTTTTTT. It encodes CASSTAYNEKLFF. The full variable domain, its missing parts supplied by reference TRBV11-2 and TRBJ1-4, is EAGVAQSPRYKIIEKRQSVAFWCNPISGHATLYWYQQILGQGPKLLIQFQNNGVVDDSQLPKDRFSAERLKGVDSTLKIQPAKLEDSAVYLCASSTAYNEKLFFGSGTQLSVL.

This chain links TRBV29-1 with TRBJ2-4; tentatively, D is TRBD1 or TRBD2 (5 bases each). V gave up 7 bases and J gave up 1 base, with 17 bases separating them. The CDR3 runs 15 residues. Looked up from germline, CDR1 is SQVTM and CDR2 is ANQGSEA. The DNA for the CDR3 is TGCAGCGGCCGGTGGGGGAGTGATGCCAAAAACATTCAGTACTTC. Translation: CSGRWGSDAKNIQYF. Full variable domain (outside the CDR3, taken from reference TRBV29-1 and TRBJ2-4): SAVISQKPSRDICQRGTSLTIQCQVDSQVTMMFWYRQQPGQSLTLIATANQGSEATYESGFVIDKFPISRPNLTFSTLTVSNMSPEDSSIYLCSGRWGSDAKNIQYFGAGTRLSVL.

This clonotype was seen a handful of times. DNA of the CDR3: TGTGCCAGCGGGCTCGGGACAGGGGTTGGAGAGCAGTACTTC. Protein: CASGLGTGVGEQYF. This chain connects TRBV27 to TRBJ2-7; 10 bases line up with TRBD1. Germline V lookup: CDR1 MNHEY, CDR2 SMNVEV (reference sequence). The J segment lost 7 bases and the V segment lost 8 bases, leaving 11 bases of the junction unmatched. The CDR3 length is 14 residues.

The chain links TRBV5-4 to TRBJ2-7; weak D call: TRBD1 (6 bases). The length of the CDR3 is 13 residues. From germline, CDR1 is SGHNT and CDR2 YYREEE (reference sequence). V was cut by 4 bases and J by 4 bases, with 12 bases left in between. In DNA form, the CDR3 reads TGTGCCAGCAGCGCCGGACAGTTGTACGAGCAGTACTTC. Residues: CASSAGQLYEQYF.

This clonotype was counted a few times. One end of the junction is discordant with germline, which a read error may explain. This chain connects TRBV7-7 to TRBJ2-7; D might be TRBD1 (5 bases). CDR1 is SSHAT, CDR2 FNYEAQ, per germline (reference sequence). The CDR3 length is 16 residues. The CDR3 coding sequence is TGTGCTAGCAGCTTGGGTCCCGGACACTCCAGCCACGAGCAGTACTTC. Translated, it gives CASSLGPGHSSHEQYF.

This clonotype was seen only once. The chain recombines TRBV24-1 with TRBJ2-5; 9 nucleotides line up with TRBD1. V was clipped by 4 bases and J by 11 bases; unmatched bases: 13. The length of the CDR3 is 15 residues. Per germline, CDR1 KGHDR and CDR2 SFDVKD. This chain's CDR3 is CATSEPGTGHNEQYF. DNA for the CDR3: TGTGCCACCAGTGAACCAGGGACAGGGCACAATGAGCAGTACTTC.